This entry lists 32 T cell receptor beta chains sequenced from one sample in a study of blood T cell repertoires in COVID-19. This table comes from immunoSEQ multiplex PCR, and its TCRdb copy is limited to in-frame clones, with some not included. This table has roughly 100,000 clones, around nine tenths appearing once. The sequenced sample was peripheral blood. The receptors derive from a human donor in a cohort sampled during active COVID-19.

Comments on this clone: Germline is not matched at one junction end, which may reflect a read error. V and J are TRBV4-2 and TRBJ2-1; 9 bases agree with TRBD2. Germline V gene data show CDR1 as LGHNA and CDR2 as YNFKEQ. This CDR3 is 14 amino acids long. CDR3 protein: CASSQDFLAGSLVF. CDR3 DNA: TGTGCCAGCAGCCAAGATTTTCTAGCGGGGAGCCTGGTCTTC.

This chain links TRBV28 with TRBJ1-1, with a tentative D call TRBD1 (5 bases). The germline V gene encodes CDR1 MDHEN and CDR2 SYDVKM. The CDR3 totals 14 residues. The ends were cut back, 3 bases at V and 5 bases at J, with 13 bases in the middle. CDR3 protein: CASSLSGGWTEAFF. The DNA of the CDR3 is TGTGCCAGCAGTTTGTCGGGGGGATGGACTGAAGCTTTCTTT.

The chain has TRBV4-3 and TRBJ1-1; D may be TRBD1 (6 bases). V dropped 1 base and J dropped 5 bases, with 11 bases sitting between them. The CDR3 runs 14 residues. Germline V lookup: CDR1 LGHNA, CDR2 YSLEER. The CDR3 DNA is TGCGCCAGCAGCCAAGTAGTAGGGACAACTGAAGCTTTCTTT. It is translated as CASSQVVGTTEAFF.

The chain is built from TRBV6-5 and TRBJ2-5; no firm D call. CDR1 is MNHEY, CDR2 SVGAGI, per germline. V was trimmed by 0 bases and J by 3 bases, leaving 8 bases between them. The CDR3 is made up of 14 amino acids. CDR3 nucleotides: TGTGCCAGCAGTTACTCGGGCATCGAAGAGACCCAGTACTTC. This encodes CASSYSGIEETQYF.

The chain has TRBV15 and TRBJ2-7; 8 bases align to TRBD1. Germline assignment: CDR1 LNHNV and CDR2 YYDKDF (reference sequence). V lost 5 bases to trimming and J lost 0 bases; unmatched junction nucleotides: 3. The CDR3 covers 14 residues. The CDR3 bases are TGTGCCACCAGCTTCGGACAGGGCTCCTACGAGCAGTACTTC. Amino acid sequence: CATSFGQGSYEQYF.

This chain links TRBV23-1 with TRBJ1-4; 7 bases align to TRBD1. TRBV23-1 is an ORF; its function is uncertain. After removal of 3 bases from V and 6 bases from J, the junction contained 7 bases not matched to a gene. The CDR3 totals 15 residues. The CDR3 DNA follows: TGCGCCAGCAGTCATCGACAGGGAAGCGATGAAAAACTGTTTTTT. Amino acid sequence: CASSHRQGSDEKLFF.

The rearrangement links TRBV19 to TRBJ1-2, with D unclear. This CDR3 is built from 17 residues. Looked up from germline, CDR1 is LNHDA and CDR2 is SQIVND (reference sequence). V was pared by 5 bases and J by 0 bases, with 19 bases between. The CDR3 DNA reads as TGTGCCAGTAGTCGATGGAGCCTCGCGGTAGCTAACTATGGCTACACCTTC. Its translation is CASSRWSLAVANYGYTF.

This clone was detected only a few times. The V call is TRBV7-9, the J call TRBJ1-4; D is ambiguous. The length of the CDR3 is 14 residues. V was pared by 3 bases and J by 0 bases, with 5 bases between. Germline assignment: CDR1 SEHNR and CDR2 FQNEAQ (reference sequence). CDR3 DNA sequence: TGTGCCAGCAGCTTGGAGGCAACTAATGAAAAACTGTTTTTT. It translates to CASSLEATNEKLFF.

This chain connects TRBV25-1 to TRBJ1-1; a possible D gene is TRBD1 (6 bases). V shed 9 bases and J shed 3 bases, with 20 bases lying between them. CDR3 length: 15 amino acids. CDR1 is MGHDK, CDR2 SYGVNS, per germline. The CDR3 region is CASYTGFGLDTEAFF. Here the CDR3 DNA reads TGTGCCAGTTACACAGGGTTTGGATTAGACACTGAAGCTTTCTTT.

Comment on this clone: The same CDR3 also results from other DNA sequences found in this sample. The J gene is TRBJ1-5, the V gene TRBV29-1, with 8 bases that match TRBD1. Germline CDR1 SQVTM, CDR2 ANQGSEA. V was pared by 5 bases and J by 4 bases, with 4 bases of the junction left unmatched. The CDR3 length is 13 residues. For the CDR3, the DNA is TGCAGCGTTACGACAGGGGTAAATCAGCCCCAGCATTTT. This translates into CSVTTGVNQPQHF.

This rearrangement joins TRBV25-1 to TRBJ1-6; D may be TRBD1 (5 bases). V was pared by 1 base and J by 10 bases, with 11 bases between. Germline loops: CDR1 MGHDK, CDR2 SYGVNS. This CDR3 region has 14 residues. The CDR3 nucleotides are TGTGCCAGCAGTGAATCAAGACGGGGGTCACCCCTCCACTTT. As protein: CASSESRRGSPLHF.

The chain is built from TRBV28 and TRBJ2-1, with D tentatively TRBD2 (6 bases). The germline V and J ends were trimmed by 6 bases and 7 bases, with 16 bases remaining between them. Germline V gene sequence: CDR1 MDHEN, CDR2 SYDVKM. The CDR3 contains 14 residues. The CDR3 nucleotides are TGTGCCAGCAGCCATAGATCAGGGAGGAATGAGCAGTTCTTC. Protein sequence: CASSHRSGRNEQFF.

The chain has TRBV5-5 and TRBJ1-1; a weak D match, TRBD1 (5 bases). Trimming left V 4 bases short and J 0 bases short, with 19 bases between. This CDR3 is built from 17 residues. The germline CDR1 and CDR2 sequences are SGHKS and YYEKEE (reference sequence). The CDR3 spells CASSEHRLAVMNTEAFF. CDR3 DNA: TGTGCCAGCAGCGAGCACAGGCTCGCGGTGATGAACACTGAAGCTTTCTTT.

The chain employs TRBV30 and TRBJ1-2; no reliable D call. Germline lookup yields CDR1 GTSNPN and CDR2 SVGIG (reference sequence). This CDR3 region has 10 residues. The ends were cut back, 8 bases at V and 5 bases at J, with 9 bases in the middle. The CDR3 reads CALLEYGYTF. The CDR3 nucleotides are TGTGCCCTACTGGAGTATGGCTACACCTTC. Complete variable domain (other parts from reference TRBV30 and TRBJ1-2): SQTIHQWPATLVQPVGSPLSLECTVEGTSNPNLYWYRQAAGRGLQLLFYSVGIGQISSEVPQNLSASRPQDRQFILSSKKLLLSDSGFYLCALLEYGYTFGSGTRLTVV.

The genes are TRBV5-1 and TRBJ2-5, with D unclear. V was trimmed by 4 bases and J by 2 bases, leaving 3 bases between them. Germline assignment: CDR1 SGHRS and CDR2 YFSETQ. CDR3 length equals 11 residues. In nucleotides, the CDR3 is TGCGCCAGCAGCATACAAGAGACCCAGTACTTC. Amino acids: CASSIQETQYF.

This sequence joins TRBV5-6 and TRBJ2-5; tentative D call: TRBD2 (6 bases). V was shortened by 2 bases and J by 3 bases, with 14 bases between the two germline ends. CDR1 SGHDT and CDR2 YYEEEE come from the germline V gene. The CDR3 totals 15 residues. CDR3 amino acids: CASSFVGGSEETQYF. The CDR3 DNA is TGTGCCAGCAGCTTCGTTGGGGGGTCAGAAGAGACCCAGTACTTC.

This clone appeared a few times. The gene calls are TRBV9 and TRBJ1-6; D is possibly TRBD1 (5 bases). Between the trimmed V and J ends, which lost 2 bases and 8 bases, there was a span of 8 bases. The CDR3 is 13 amino acids. Germline V gene sequence: CDR1 SGDLS, CDR2 YYNGEE. CDR3: CASSVGGDSPLHF. The CDR3 DNA sequence: TGTGCCAGCAGCGTCGGAGGGGATTCACCCCTCCACTTT.

The J gene is TRBJ2-4, the V gene TRBV3-1 (or the pseudogene TRBV3-2), with D tentatively TRBD1 (6 bases). Germline assignment: CDR1 LGHDT and CDR2 YNNKEL (reference sequence). This CDR3 comprises 17 residues. The V end lost 1 base, the J end lost 0 bases, and 13 bases lay between the germline ends. CDR3 sequence: CASSQGGTPLAKNIQYF. The CDR3, as DNA: TGTGCCAGCAGCCAAGGAGGGACACCTCTAGCCAAAAACATTCAGTACTTC.

V is TRBV6-5 and J is TRBJ1-1, with D tentatively TRBD1 (6 bases). Germline V gene data show CDR1 as MNHEY and CDR2 as SVGAGI. CDR3 size: 14 residues. V was clipped by 0 bases and J by 10 bases, with 15 bases between them. CDR3 region: CASSYSKGGRIAFF. The CDR3 DNA reads as TGTGCCAGCAGTTACTCGAAGGGGGGGAGGATAGCTTTCTTT.

This chain uses TRBV2 with TRBJ2-2; D gene uncertain. Trimming shortened V by 7 bases and J by 5 bases, and 11 bases separated the two germline ends. Germline V gene data show CDR1 as SNHLY and CDR2 as FYNNEI. The CDR3 consists of 13 residues. Here the CDR3 DNA reads TGTGCCAGCACAGGCAGGCCGACCGGGGAGCTGTTTTTT. Translated, it gives CASTGRPTGELFF.

V is TRBV28 and J is TRBJ2-7; 10 bases line up with TRBD1. Germline values: CDR1 MDHEN, CDR2 SYDVKM. V was pared by 6 bases and J by 4 bases, with 12 bases of the junction left unmatched. The CDR3 consists of 16 residues. The CDR3 protein is CASSFLRDRGRYEQYF. The CDR3 DNA follows: TGTGCCAGCAGCTTCCTCCGGGACAGGGGTAGGTACGAGCAGTACTTC.

V and J are TRBV10-3 and TRBJ2-7, with 10 bases fitting TRBD2. The CDR3 has 15 residues. CDR1 is ENHRY and CDR2 is SYGVKD in the germline V gene. V gave up 4 bases and J gave up 3 bases; unmatched junction bases: 6. DNA for the CDR3: TGTGCCATCAGTGTGGGAAGCGGGGGGGACTACGAGCAGTACTTC. It encodes CAISVGSGGDYEQYF.

This CDR3 reads CASRLQGSDTQYF. The CDR3 bases are TGTGCCAGCAGGCTACAGGGCTCAGATACGCAGTATTTT. The chain links TRBV27 to TRBJ2-3; a weak D match, TRBD1 (6 bases). V was clipped by 6 bases and J by 4 bases, with 11 bases between them. CDR1 and CDR2 from the germline V gene are MNHEY and SMNVEV (reference sequence). The CDR3 has 13 residues.

This clone was observed once. DNA of the CDR3: TGTGCCAGCAGCGTAGGATTTTCCAGGGTGGACGAGCAGTACTTC. This codes for CASSVGFSRVDEQYF. V usage is TRBV9 and J usage is TRBJ2-7; weak D call: TRBD1 (5 bases). The germline V and J ends were trimmed by 0 bases and 5 bases, with 15 bases remaining between them. Germline V gene data show CDR1 as SGDLS and CDR2 as YYNGEE. The CDR3 contains 15 residues.

V gene TRBV5-5 combines with J gene TRBJ2-7; 7 bases fit TRBD2. The CDR3 runs 13 residues. The germline V gene has CDR1 SGHKS and CDR2 YYEKEE (reference sequence). V trimming: 4 bases; J trimming: 3 bases; junction bases outside the gene matches: 4. The CDR3 reads CASSKTSLYEQYF. Here the CDR3 DNA reads TGTGCCAGCAGCAAGACTAGCCTCTACGAGCAGTACTTC.

In nucleotides, the CDR3 is TGTGCCAGCAGCCATGGACTAGAGCAGTACTTC. It translates to CASSHGLEQYF. The chain links TRBV12-3 or TRBV12-4 to TRBJ2-7; tentatively, D is TRBD2 (6 bases). The length of the CDR3 is 11 residues. V lost 6 bases and J lost 7, with 10 bases in between.

The chain is built from TRBV7-2 and TRBJ1-1, with D hard to call. The CDR3 loop spans 17 amino acids. V was trimmed by 1 base and J by 1 base, leaving 16 bases between them. The germline CDR1 and CDR2 sequences are SGHTA and FQGNSA. The CDR3 here is CASSLVRSGVTNTEAFF. CDR3 coding DNA: TGTGCCAGCAGCTTAGTAAGGTCTGGAGTAACGAACACTGAAGCTTTCTTT.

The chain carries TRBV7-2 and TRBJ2-7, with 12 bases fitting TRBD2. This CDR3 region has 15 residues. CDR1 and CDR2 from the germline V gene are SGHTA and FQGNSA. The J segment lost 3 bases and the V segment lost 5 bases, leaving 5 bases of the junction unmatched. The CDR3 loop is CASSGGLAGSYEQYF. CDR3 nucleotide sequence: TGTGCCAGCAGCGGAGGACTAGCGGGGAGCTACGAGCAGTACTTC.

The chain is built from TRBV5-6 and TRBJ2-5; 10 bases match TRBD1. The germline V gene has CDR1 SGHDT and CDR2 YYEEEE. Losses at the gene ends were 0 bases for V and 5 bases for J; bases not matched to a gene: 4. The CDR3 spans 15 residues. The CDR3, as DNA: TGTGCCAGCAGCTTGGCGGGACAGGGGAGGGAGACCCAGTACTTC. Protein sequence: CASSLAGQGRETQYF.

The J gene is TRBJ1-5, the V gene TRBV4-2, with 7 bases aligning to TRBD1. In germline, CDR1 is LGHNA, CDR2 YNFKEQ. The CDR3 runs to 15 residues. Losses at the gene ends were 2 bases for V and 3 bases for J; bases not matched to a gene: 4. The CDR3 region has the DNA TGTGCCAGCAGCCAAACCGACAGGGTCAATCAGCCCCAGCATTTT. This codes for CASSQTDRVNQPQHF.

The chain combines TRBV28 with TRBJ2-5; 7 nucleotides align to TRBD1. CDR1 is MDHEN and CDR2 is SYDVKM in the germline V gene. This CDR3 contains 16 residues. V lost 4 bases to trimming and J lost 5 bases; unmatched junction nucleotides: 13. CDR3 in DNA: TGTGCCAGCAGTTCCCCTAGGGACAGCTTAAGGGAGACCCAGTACTTC. It translates to CASSSPRDSLRETQYF.

The chain is built from TRBV9 and TRBJ2-7; 8 bases agree with TRBD2. V was pared by 4 bases and J by 5 bases, with 8 bases of the junction left unmatched. CDR3 size: 14 residues. The V gene's germline CDR1 is SGDLS and CDR2 YYNGEE. The CDR3 sequence: CASSPGSGRNEQYF. Written as DNA, the CDR3 is TGTGCCAGCAGCCCCGGGAGCGGGAGAAACGAGCAGTACTTC.